Detailed here is one T cell receptor beta chain. Its antigen is unknown. This record comes from a study of T cell responses to AZD1222 COVID-19 vaccine. The overall study: Second doses that came at about 4 or about 12 weeks were put together. Study-wide results and caveats: A rise in Spike-specific TCR breadth and depth followed two AZD1222 doses. Spike regions recognized by vaccine-associated CD4 TCRs spanned the protein, led by 160-218 and 743-854. White British ancestry dominated among donors, who included more females, and clonal diversity was possibly underestimated.

Per germline, CDR1 PRHDT and CDR2 FYEKMQ (reference sequence). The CDR3 extends over 14 amino acids. V lost 2 bases, J lost 4 bases, and 3 bases stayed unmatched. Repertoires were generated with immunoSEQ multiplex PCR, while TCRdb's copy carries only in-frame clones and drops some. The top ten clones hold 0.49% of a sample with about 180,000 clones, around nine tenths of them seen once. The input for sequencing was peripheral blood, taken on day 0 of AZD1222 vaccination. The receptor's source is an adult in good health. The chain employs TRBV13 and TRBJ2-3; TRBD1 matches 7 bases. The CDR3 DNA follows: TGTGCCAGCAGCTTAAGGCAGGGGGCAGATACGCAGTATTTT. Protein: CASSLRQGADTQYF.